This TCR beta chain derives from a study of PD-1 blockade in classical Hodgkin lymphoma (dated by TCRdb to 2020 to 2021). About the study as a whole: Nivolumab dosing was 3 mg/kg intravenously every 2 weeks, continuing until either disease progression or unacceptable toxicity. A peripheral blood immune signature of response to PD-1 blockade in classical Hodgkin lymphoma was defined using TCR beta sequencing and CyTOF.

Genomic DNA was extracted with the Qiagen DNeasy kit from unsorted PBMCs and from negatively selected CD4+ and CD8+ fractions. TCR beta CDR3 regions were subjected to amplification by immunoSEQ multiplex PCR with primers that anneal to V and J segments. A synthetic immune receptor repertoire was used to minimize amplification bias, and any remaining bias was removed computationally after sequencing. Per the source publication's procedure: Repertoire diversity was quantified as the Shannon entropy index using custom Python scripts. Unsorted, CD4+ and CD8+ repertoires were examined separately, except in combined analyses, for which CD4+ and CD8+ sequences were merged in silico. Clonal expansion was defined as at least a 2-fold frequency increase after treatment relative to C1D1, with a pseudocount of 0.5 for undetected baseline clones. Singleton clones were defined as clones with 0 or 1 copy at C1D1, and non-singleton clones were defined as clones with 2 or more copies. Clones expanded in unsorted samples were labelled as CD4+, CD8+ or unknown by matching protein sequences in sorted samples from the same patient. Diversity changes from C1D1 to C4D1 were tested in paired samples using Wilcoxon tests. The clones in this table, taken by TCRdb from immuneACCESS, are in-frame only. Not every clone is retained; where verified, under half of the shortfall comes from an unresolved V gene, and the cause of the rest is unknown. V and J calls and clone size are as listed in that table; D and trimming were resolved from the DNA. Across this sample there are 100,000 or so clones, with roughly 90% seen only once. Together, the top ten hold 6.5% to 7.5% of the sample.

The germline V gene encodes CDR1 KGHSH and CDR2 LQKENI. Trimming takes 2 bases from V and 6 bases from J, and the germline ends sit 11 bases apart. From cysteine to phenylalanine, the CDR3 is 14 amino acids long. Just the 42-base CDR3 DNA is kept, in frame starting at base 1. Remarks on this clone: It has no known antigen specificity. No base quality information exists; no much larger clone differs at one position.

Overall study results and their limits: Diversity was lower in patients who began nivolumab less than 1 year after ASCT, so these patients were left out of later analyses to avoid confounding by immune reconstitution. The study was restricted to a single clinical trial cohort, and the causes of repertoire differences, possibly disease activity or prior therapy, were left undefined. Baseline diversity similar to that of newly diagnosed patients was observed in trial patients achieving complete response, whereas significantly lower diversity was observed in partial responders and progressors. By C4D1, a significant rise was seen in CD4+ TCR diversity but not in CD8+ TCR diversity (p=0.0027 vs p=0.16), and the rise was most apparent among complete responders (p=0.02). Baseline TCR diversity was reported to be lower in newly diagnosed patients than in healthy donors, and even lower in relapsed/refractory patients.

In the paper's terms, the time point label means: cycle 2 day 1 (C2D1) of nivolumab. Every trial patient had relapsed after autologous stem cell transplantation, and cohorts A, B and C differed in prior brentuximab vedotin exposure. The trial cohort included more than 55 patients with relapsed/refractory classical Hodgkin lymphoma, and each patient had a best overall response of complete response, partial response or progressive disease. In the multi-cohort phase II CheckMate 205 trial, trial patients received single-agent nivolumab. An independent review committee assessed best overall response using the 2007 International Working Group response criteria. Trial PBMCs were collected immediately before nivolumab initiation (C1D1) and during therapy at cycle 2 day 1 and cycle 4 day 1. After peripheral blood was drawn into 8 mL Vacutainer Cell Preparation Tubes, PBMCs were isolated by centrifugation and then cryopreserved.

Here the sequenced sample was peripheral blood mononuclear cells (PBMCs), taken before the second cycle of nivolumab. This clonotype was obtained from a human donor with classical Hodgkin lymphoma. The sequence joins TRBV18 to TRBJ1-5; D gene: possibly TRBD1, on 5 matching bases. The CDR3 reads CASSPGGEFQPQHF. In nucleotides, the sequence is TGTGCCAGCTCACCAGGAGGGGAGTTTCAGCCCCAGCATTTT.